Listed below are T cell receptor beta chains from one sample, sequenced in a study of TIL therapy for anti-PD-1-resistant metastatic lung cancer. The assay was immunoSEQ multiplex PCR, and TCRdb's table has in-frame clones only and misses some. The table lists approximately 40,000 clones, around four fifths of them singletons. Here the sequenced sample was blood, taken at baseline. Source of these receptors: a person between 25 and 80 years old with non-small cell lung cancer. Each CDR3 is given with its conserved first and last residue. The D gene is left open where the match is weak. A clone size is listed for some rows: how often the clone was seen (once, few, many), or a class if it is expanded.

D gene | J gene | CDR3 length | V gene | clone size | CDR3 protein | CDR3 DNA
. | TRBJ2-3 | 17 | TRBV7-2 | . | CASSLKDGTWQGDTQYF | TGTGCCAGCAGCTTGAAGGACGGGACCTGGCAGGGGGATACGCAGTATTTT
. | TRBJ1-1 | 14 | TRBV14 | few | CASSLVRSDTEAFF | TGTGCCAGCAGCTTAGTACGATCTGACACTGAAGCTTTCTTT
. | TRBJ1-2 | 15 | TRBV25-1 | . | CASSEGVGSNYGYTF | TGTGCCAGCAGTGAAGGGGTTGGATCCAACTATGGCTACACCTTC
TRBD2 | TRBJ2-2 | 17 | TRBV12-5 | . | CASGFLAGGHGTGELFF | TGTGCTAGTGGTTTTCTAGCGGGGGGGCATGGCACCGGGGAGCTGTTTTTT
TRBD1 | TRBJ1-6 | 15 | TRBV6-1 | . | CASSVRTGSGSPLHF | TGTGCCAGCAGTGTTAGGACAGGGTCGGGTTCACCCCTCCACTTT
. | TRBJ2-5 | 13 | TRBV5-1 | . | CASTQEPSETQYF | TGCGCCAGCACCCAGGAGCCCAGTGAGACCCAGTACTTC
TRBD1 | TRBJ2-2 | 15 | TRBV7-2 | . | CASSPTRQGYGELFF | TGTGCCAGCAGCCCTACGCGACAGGGGTACGGGGAGCTGTTTTTT
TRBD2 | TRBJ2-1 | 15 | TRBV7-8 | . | CASSPSGGTYNEQFF | TGTGCCAGCAGCCCTAGCGGGGGGACTTACAATGAGCAGTTCTTC
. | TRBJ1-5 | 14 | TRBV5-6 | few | CASSLGQYNQPQHF | TGTGCCAGCAGCTTGGGACAGTACAATCAGCCCCAGCATTTT
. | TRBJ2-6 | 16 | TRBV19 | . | CASSMGQASGANVLTF | TGTGCCAGTAGTATGGGGCAGGCCTCTGGGGCCAACGTCCTGACTTTC
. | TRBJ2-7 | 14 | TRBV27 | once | CASSFHRETGEQYF | TGTGCCAGCAGTTTTCACAGGGAAACGGGTGAGCAGTACTTC
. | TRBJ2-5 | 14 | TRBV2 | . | CASKPGTNQETQYF | TGTGCCAGCAAACCCGGGACAAACCAAGAGACCCAGTACTTC
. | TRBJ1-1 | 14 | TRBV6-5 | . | CASSSGGRWTEAFF | TGTGCCAGCAGTTCGGGGGGCCGGTGGACTGAAGCTTTCTTT
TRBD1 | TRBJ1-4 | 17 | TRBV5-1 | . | CASSPLPGQGPNEKLFF | TGCGCCAGCAGCCCCTTACCGGGACAGGGACCTAATGAAAAACTGTTTTTT
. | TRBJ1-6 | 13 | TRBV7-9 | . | CASGGEGNSPLHF | TGTGCCAGCGGGGGGGAGGGGAATTCACCCCTCCACTTT
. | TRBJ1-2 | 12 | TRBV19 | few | CASSQINYGYTF | TGTGCCAGTAGCCAGATAAACTATGGCTACACCTTC
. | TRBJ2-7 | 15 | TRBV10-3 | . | CAISPGQRVTYEQYF | TGTGCCATCAGTCCTGGACAGCGTGTTACCTACGAGCAGTACTTC
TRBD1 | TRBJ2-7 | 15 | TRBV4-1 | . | CASSQEWDSSYEQYF | TGCGCCAGCAGCCAAGAATGGGACAGCTCCTACGAGCAGTACTTC
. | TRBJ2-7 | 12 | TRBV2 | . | CASSKARGEQYF | TGTGCCAGCAGTAAAGCTCGGGGCGAGCAGTACTTC
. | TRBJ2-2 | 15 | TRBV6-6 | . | CASSFRGPHTGELFF | TGTGCCAGCAGTTTCCGGGGACCCCACACCGGGGAGCTGTTTTTT
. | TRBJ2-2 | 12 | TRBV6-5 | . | CASSFRAGELFF | TGTGCCAGCAGTTTTAGAGCCGGGGAGCTGTTTTTT
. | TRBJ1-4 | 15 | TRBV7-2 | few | CASSSQTGLNEKLFF | TGTGCCAGCAGCTCCCAGACAGGCCTTAATGAAAAACTGTTTTTT
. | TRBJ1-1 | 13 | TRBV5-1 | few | CASSTTGNTEAFF | TGCGCCAGCAGCACGACAGGGAACACTGAAGCTTTCTTT
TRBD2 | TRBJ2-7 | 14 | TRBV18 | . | CASSPSAGGYEQYF | TGTGCCAGCTCACCATCGGCGGGAGGCTACGAGCAGTACTTC
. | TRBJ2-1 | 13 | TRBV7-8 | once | CASSLPLAVEQFF | TGTGCCAGCAGCCTCCCTCTAGCTGTTGAGCAGTTCTTC
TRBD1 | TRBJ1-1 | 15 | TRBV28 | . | CASSGTGWVDTEAFF | TGTGCCAGCAGTGGGACAGGGTGGGTCGACACTGAAGCTTTCTTT
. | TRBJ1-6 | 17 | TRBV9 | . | CASSVGTLSSYNSPLHF | TGTGCCAGCAGCGTGGGGACACTCAGCTCCTATAATTCACCCCTCCACTTT
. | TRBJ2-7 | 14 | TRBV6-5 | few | CASSYGYSSYEQYF | TGTGCCAGCAGTTACGGGTACAGCTCCTACGAGCAGTACTTC
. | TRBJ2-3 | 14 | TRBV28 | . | CASSSPSYATTQYF | TGTGCCAGCAGTTCCCCCTCTTATGCAACTACGCAGTATTTT
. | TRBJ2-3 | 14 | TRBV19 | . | CASSIEGPADTQYF | TGTGCCAGTAGTATTGAAGGGCCGGCAGATACGCAGTATTTT
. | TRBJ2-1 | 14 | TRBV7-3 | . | CASSPTSSYNEQFF | TGTGCCAGCAGCCCTACCAGCTCCTACAATGAGCAGTTCTTC
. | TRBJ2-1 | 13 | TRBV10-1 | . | CASSGVSYNEQFF | TGCGCCAGCAGTGGGGTCTCCTACAATGAGCAGTTCTTC
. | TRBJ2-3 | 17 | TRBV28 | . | CASSLTLVGTWGYTQYF | TGTGCCAGCAGTTTAACGCTAGTTGGGACCTGGGGGTATACGCAGTATTTT
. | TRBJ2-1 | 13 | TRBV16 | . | CASSAGLGNEQFF | TGTGCCAGCAGCGCCGGGTTGGGCAATGAGCAGTTCTTC
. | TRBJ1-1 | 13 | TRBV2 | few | CATGTEMNTEAFF | TGTGCCACTGGGACGGAAATGAACACTGAAGCTTTCTTT
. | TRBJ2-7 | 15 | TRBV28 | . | CASSPLTGGATKQYF | TGTGCCAGCAGTCCCTTAACAGGTGGGGCTACGAAGCAGTACTTC
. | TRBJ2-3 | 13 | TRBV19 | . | CASSFTVTDTQYF | TGTGCCAGTAGTTTTACAGTCACAGATACGCAGTATTTT
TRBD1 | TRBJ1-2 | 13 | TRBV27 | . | CASMGAGGDGYTF | TGTGCCAGCATGGGGGCAGGGGGGGATGGCTACACCTTC
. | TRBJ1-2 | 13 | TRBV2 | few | CASSETGLYGYTF | TGTGCCAGCAGTGAAACAGGGCTTTACGGCTACACCTTC
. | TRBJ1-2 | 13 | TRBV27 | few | CASSLTGNYGYTF | TGTGCCAGCAGTCTCACAGGGAACTATGGCTACACCTTC
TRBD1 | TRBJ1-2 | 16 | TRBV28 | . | CASSPTGNRGGRGYTF | TGTGCCAGCAGTCCAACCGGAAACAGGGGAGGAAGGGGCTACACCTTC
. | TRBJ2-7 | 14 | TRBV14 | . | CASSQVGGSYEQYF | TGTGCCAGCAGCCAAGTGGGCGGTTCCTACGAGCAGTACTTC
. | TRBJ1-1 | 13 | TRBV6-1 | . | CASSEEQGSRAFF | TGTGCCAGCAGTGAAGAACAGGGTAGTCGAGCTTTCTTT
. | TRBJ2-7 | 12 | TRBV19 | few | CASSEVVGQQYF | TGTGCCAGTAGTGAGGTGGTCGGACAGCAGTACTTC